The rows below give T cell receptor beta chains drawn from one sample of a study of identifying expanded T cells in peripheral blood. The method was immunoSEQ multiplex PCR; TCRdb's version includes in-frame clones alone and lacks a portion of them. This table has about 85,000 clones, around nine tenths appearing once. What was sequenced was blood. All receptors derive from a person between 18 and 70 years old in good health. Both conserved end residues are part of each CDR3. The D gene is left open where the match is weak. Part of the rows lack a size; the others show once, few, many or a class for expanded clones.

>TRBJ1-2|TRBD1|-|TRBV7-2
TGTGCCAGCAGCCTCAACCAGGGGGTCGGTGGCTACACCTTC
CASSLNQGVGGYTF
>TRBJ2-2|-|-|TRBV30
TGTTCATGGGGAAGGGGCACCGGGGAGCTGTTTTTT
CSWGRGTGELFF
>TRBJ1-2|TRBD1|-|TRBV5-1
TGCGCCAGCAGACACCCCACCTTCGACCTACGACAGGGGTCTCCAAGTAACTATGGCTACACCTTC
CASRHPTFDLRQGSPSNYGYTF
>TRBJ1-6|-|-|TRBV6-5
TGTGCCAGCAGTTACGACAGGTCACTTAATTCACCCCTCCACTTT
CASSYDRSLNSPLHF
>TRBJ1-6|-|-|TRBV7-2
TGTGCCAGCAGCTTCATCTCAGGGCGGAATTCACCCCTCCACTTT
CASSFISGRNSPLHF
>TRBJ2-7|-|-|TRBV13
TGTGCCAGCAGCTTAGGGACCGGACAGTTGTACGAGCAGTACTTC
CASSLGTGQLYEQYF
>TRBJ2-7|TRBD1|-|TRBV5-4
TGTGCCAGCAGCTCGGGACAGGGCCTCTACGAGCAGTACTTC
CASSSGQGLYEQYF
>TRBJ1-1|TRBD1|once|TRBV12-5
TGTGCTAGTGGTTTGACGCAGGGGGGGCCGAACACTGAAGCTTTCTTT
CASGLTQGGPNTEAFF
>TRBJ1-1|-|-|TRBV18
TGTGCCAGCTCACCACTTGGGGCAGGGACTGAAGCTTTCTTT
CASSPLGAGTEAFF
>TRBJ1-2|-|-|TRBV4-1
TGCGCCAGCAGCCAAGATAACGGCAGAAACTATGGCTACACCTTC
CASSQDNGRNYGYTF
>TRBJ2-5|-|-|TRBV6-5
TGTGCCAGCAGGAAACGACCCGGGGCGGGGGAGACCCAGTACTTC
CASRKRPGAGETQYF
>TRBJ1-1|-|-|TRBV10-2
TGCGCCAGCAGTGCCAGAGGGAACACTGAAGCTTTCTTT
CASSARGNTEAFF
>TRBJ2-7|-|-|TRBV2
TGTGCCAGCAGTGAATACTACGAGCAGTACTTC
CASSEYYEQYF
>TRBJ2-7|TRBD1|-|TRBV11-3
TGTGCCAGCAGCTCGGGGAGCCGGGACAGCCTCTACGAGCAGTACTTC
CASSSGSRDSLYEQYF
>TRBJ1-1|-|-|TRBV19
TGTGCCAGTAGCATTTACACCGGCACTGAAGCTTTCTTT
CASSIYTGTEAFF
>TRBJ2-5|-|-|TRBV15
TGTGCCACCAGCAGAGATACGTACCAAGAGACCCAGTACTTC
CATSRDTYQETQYF